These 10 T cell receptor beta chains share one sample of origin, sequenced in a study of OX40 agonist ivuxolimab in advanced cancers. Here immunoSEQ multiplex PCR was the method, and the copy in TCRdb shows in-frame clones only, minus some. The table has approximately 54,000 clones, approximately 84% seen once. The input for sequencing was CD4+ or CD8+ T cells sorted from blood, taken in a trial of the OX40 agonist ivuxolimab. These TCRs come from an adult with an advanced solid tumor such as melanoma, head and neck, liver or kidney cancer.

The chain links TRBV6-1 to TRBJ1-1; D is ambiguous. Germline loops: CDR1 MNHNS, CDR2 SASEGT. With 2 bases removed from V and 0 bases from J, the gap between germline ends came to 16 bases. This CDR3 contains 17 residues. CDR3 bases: TGTGCCAGCAGTGAAAGGGCTATGAGGACCATGAACACTGAAGCTTTCTTT. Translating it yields CASSERAMRTMNTEAFF.

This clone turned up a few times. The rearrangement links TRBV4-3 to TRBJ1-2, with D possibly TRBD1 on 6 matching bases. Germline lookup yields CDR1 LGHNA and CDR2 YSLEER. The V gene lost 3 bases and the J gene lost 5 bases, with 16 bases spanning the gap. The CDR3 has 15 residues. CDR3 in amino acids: CASSHQQGSVYGYTF. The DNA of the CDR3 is TGCGCCAGCAGCCACCAACAGGGCTCCGTATATGGCTACACCTTC.

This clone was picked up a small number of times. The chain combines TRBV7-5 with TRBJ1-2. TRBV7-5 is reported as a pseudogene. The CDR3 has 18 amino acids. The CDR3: CARSLYPYPLLPDYGYTF. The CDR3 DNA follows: TGTGCCAGAAGCTTATACCCATACCCTCTATTGCCGGACTATGGCTACACCTTC.

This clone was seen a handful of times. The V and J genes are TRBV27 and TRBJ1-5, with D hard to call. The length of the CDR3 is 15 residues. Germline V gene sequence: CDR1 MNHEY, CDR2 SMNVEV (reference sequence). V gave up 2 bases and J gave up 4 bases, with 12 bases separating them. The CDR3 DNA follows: TGTGCCAGCAGTTTAAACTCGGAACCTAATCAGCCCCAGCATTTT. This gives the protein CASSLNSEPNQPQHF.

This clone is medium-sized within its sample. The CDR3 here is CASAETGYNQPQHF. The CDR3 nucleotides are TGTGCCAGCGCCGAGACAGGCTACAATCAGCCCCAGCATTTT. This chain uses TRBV25-1 with TRBJ1-5, with D possibly TRBD1 on 6 matching bases. Germline CDR1 MGHDK, CDR2 SYGVNS. With 8 bases removed from V and 3 bases from J, the gap between germline ends came to 14 bases. CDR3 length: 14 residues.

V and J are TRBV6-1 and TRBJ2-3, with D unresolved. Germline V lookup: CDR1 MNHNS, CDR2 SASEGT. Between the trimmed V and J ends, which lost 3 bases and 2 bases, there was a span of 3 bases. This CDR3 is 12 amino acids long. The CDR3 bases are TGTGCCAGCAGTGAGACCACAGATACGCAGTATTTT. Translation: CASSETTDTQYF.

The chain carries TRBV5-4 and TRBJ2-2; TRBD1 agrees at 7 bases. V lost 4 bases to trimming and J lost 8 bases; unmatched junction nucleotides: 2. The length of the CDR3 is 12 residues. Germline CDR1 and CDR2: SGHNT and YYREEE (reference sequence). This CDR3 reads CASSPRGGELFF. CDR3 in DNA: TGTGCCAGCAGCCCCAGGGGGGGGGAGCTGTTTTTT.

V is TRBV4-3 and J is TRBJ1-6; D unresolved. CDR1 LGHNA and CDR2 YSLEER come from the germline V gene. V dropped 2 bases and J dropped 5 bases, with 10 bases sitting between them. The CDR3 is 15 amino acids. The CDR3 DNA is TGCGCCAGCAGCCAAACCGTCCTAGATAATTCACCCCTCCACTTT. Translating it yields CASSQTVLDNSPLHF.

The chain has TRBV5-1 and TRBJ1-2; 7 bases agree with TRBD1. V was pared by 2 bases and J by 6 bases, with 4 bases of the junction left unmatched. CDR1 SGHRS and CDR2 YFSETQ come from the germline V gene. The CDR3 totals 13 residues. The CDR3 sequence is CASSFRQGHGYTF. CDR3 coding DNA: TGCGCCAGCAGCTTTCGACAGGGACATGGCTACACCTTC.

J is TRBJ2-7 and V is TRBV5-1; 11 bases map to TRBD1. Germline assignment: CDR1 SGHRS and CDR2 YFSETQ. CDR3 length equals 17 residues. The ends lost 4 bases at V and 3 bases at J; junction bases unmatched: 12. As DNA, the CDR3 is TGCGCCAGCAGCCCCCAGGTCGCCGGGACAGGGGGCTACGAGCAGTACTTC. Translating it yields CASSPQVAGTGGYEQYF.